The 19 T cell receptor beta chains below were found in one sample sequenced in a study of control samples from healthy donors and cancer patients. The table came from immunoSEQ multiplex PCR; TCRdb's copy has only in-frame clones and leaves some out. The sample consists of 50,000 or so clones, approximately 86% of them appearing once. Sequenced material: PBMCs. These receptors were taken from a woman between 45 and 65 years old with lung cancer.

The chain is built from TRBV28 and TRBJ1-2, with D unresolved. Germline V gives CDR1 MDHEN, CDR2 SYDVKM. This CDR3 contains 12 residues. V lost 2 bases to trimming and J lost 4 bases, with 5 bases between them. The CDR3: CASSLTLYGYTF. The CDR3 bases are TGTGCCAGCAGTTTAACACTCTATGGCTACACCTTC.

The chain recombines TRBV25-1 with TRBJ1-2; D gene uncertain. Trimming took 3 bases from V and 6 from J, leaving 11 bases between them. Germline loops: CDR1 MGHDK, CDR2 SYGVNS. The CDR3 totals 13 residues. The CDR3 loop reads CASSEVNSDGYTF. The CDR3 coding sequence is TGTGCCAGCAGTGAGGTCAACAGCGATGGCTACACCTTC.

This CDR3 is CASRPGTGEQETQYF. The CDR3 bases are TGTGCCAGCAGACCCGGGACAGGGGAACAAGAGACCCAGTACTTC. The chain links TRBV6-5 to TRBJ2-5; TRBD1 agrees at 10 bases. Germline V gene sequence: CDR1 MNHEY, CDR2 SVGAGI. The CDR3 runs to 15 residues. The junction had 6 bases not matched to a gene; V was cut back by 6 bases and J by 2 bases.

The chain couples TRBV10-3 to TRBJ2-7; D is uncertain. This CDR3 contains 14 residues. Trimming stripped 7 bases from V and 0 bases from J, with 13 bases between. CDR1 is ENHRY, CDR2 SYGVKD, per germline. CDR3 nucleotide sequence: TGTGCCATCAAGAAAACAGCGAGCTCCTACGAGCAGTACTTC. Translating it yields CAIKKTASSYEQYF.

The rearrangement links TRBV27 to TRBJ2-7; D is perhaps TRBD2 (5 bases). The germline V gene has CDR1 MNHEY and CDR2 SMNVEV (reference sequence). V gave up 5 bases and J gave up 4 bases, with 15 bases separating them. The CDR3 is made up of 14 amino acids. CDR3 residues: CASSPGILAYEQYF. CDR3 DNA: TGTGCCAGCAGTCCGGGAATTTTGGCTTACGAGCAGTACTTC.

The CDR3 DNA sequence: TGTGCCAGCAGTAAGACAGGGGTGACTGAAGCTTTCTTT. Translation: CASSKTGVTEAFF. V gene TRBV6-5 combines with J gene TRBJ1-1, with 8 positions matching TRBD1. Germline lookup yields CDR1 MNHEY and CDR2 SVGAGI. There are 13 residues in the CDR3. J was trimmed by 5 bases and V by 5 bases; bases with no gene match: 4.

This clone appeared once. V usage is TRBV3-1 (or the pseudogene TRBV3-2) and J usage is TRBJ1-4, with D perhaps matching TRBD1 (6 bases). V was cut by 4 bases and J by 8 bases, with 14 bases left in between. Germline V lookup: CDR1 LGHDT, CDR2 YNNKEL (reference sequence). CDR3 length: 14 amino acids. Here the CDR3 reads CASSLLRDTEKLFF. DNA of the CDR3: TGTGCCAGCAGCCTACTTAGGGACACAGAAAAACTGTTTTTT.

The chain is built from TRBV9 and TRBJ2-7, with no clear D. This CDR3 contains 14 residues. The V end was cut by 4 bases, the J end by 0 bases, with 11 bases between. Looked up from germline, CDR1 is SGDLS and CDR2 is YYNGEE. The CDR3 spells CASSPLGSSYEQYF. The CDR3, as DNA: TGTGCCAGCAGCCCCTTAGGAAGCTCCTACGAGCAGTACTTC.

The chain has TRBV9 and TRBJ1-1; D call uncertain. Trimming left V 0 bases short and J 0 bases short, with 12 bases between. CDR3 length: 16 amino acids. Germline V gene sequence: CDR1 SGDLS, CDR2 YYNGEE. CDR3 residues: CASSVGVAGMNTEAFF. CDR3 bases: TGTGCCAGCAGCGTAGGTGTAGCGGGCATGAACACTGAAGCTTTCTTT.

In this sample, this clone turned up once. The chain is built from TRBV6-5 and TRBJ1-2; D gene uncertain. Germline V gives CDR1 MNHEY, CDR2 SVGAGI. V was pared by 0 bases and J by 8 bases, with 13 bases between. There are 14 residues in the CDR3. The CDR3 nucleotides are TGTGCCAGCAGTTACTCAGGGTTATCGAAGGGCTACACCTTC. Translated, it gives CASSYSGLSKGYTF.

The CDR3 DNA follows: TGTGCCAGCAGCTTAAACCAGGGGGGCTATGGCTACACCTTC. Protein sequence: CASSLNQGGYGYTF. The V and J genes are TRBV11-2 and TRBJ1-2, with TRBD1 matching 7 bases. The V gene end was trimmed by 2 bases and the J gene end by 4 bases; junction bases not matched to a gene: 4. Per germline, CDR1 SGHAT and CDR2 FQNNGV. The CDR3 loop spans 14 amino acids. Full variable domain (missing parts from reference TRBV11-2 and TRBJ1-2): EAGVAQSPRYKIIEKRQSVAFWCNPISGHATLYWYQQILGQGPKLLIQFQNNGVVDDSQLPKDRFSAERLKGVDSTLKIQPAKLEDSAVYLCASSLNQGGYGYTFGSGTRLTVV.

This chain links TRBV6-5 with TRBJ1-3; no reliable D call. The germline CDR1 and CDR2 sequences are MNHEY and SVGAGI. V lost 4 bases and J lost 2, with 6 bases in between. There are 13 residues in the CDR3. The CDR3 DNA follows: TGTGCCAGCAGTTCGCCGACTGGAAACACCATATATTTT. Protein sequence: CASSSPTGNTIYF.

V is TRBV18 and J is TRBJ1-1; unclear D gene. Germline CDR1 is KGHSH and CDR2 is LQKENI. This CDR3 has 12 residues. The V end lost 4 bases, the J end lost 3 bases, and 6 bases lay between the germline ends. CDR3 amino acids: CASSQSDTEAFF. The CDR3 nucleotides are TGTGCCAGCTCACAGTCGGACACTGAAGCTTTCTTT.

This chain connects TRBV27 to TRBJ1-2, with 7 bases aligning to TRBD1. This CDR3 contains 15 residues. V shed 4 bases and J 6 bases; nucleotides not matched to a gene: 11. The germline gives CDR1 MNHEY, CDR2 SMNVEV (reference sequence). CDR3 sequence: CASSSPGQIRDGYTF. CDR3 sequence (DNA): TGTGCCAGCAGTTCCCCGGGACAGATAAGGGATGGCTACACCTTC.

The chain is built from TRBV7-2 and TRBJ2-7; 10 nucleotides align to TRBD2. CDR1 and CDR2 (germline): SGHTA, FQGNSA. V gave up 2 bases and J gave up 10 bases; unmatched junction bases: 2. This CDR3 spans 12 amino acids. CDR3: CASSLLAGEQYF. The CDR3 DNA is TGTGCCAGCAGCTTACTAGCGGGGGAACAGTACTTC.

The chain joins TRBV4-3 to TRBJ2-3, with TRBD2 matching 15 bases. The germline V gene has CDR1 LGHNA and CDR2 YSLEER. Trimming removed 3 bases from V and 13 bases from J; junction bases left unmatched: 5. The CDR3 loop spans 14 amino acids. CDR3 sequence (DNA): TGCGCCAGCAGCCAGGGGACTAGCGGGGGGCCCGAGTATTTT. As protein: CASSQGTSGGPEYF.

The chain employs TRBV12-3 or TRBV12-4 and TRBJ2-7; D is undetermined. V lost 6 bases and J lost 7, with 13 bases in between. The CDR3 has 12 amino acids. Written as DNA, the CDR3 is TGTGCCAGCAGCAAAGGAACCGGAGAGCAGTACTTC. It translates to CASSKGTGEQYF.

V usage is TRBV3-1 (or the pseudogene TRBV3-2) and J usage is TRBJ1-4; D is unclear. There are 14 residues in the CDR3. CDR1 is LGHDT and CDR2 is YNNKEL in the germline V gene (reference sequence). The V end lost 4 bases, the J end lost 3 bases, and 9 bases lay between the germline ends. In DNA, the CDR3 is TGTGCCAGCAGCCTCGACCTTCCTAATGAAAAACTGTTTTTT. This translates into CASSLDLPNEKLFF.

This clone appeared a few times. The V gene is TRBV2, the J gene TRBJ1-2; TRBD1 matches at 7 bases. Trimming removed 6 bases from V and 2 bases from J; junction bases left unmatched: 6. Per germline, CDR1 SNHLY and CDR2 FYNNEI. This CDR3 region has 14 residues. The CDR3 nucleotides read TGTGCCAGCAGAGTCAGGGGGGGAAACTATGGCTACACCTTC. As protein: CASRVRGGNYGYTF.